The 5 T cell receptor beta chains below come from one sample, sequenced in a study of blood T cell repertoires in COVID-19. Sequencing used immunoSEQ multiplex PCR; TCRdb keeps in-frame clones, though not all of them. The table has 200,000 to 250,000 clones, about 93% seen once; the top ten hold approximately 1.9%. Specimen: PBMCs or T cells enriched from blood (not recorded which). These receptors were collected from a woman younger than 35 who had recovered from COVID-19.

The J gene is TRBJ1-1, the V gene TRBV18; D call uncertain. CDR3 length: 16 amino acids. CDR1 KGHSH and CDR2 LQKENI come from the germline V gene. Trimming shortened V by 0 bases and J by 1 base, and 12 bases separated the two germline ends. CDR3 nucleotides: TGTGCCAGCTCACCACCCCGGTTTCTCGGGAACACTGAAGCTTTCTTT. Translating it yields CASSPPRFLGNTEAFF.

The chain joins TRBV18 to TRBJ2-7; D ambiguous. This CDR3 is built from 14 residues. The V end lost 5 bases, the J end lost 3 bases, and 14 bases lay between the germline ends. Germline values: CDR1 KGHSH, CDR2 LQKENI. The DNA for the CDR3 is TGTGCCAGCTCAACCAGATCTGGCCTCTACGAGCAGTACTTC. Its protein is CASSTRSGLYEQYF.

This rearrangement joins TRBV18 to TRBJ1-1; no reliable D call. This CDR3 spans 15 amino acids. V lost 3 bases and J 6 bases, leaving 17 bases between the germline ends. Germline V gene data show CDR1 as KGHSH and CDR2 as LQKENI. CDR3 sequence reads: CASSPRNGEPAEAFF. The CDR3 DNA sequence: TGTGCCAGCTCACCGCGTAACGGGGAGCCGGCTGAAGCTTTCTTT.

J is TRBJ2-2 and V is TRBV7-3; 7 nucleotides agree with TRBD1. The germline V gene encodes CDR1 SGHTA and CDR2 FQGTGA. The CDR3 is made up of 17 amino acids. Trimming cost V 1 base and J 0 bases; bases outside gene matches: 5. The CDR3 reads CASSLMAQGANTGELFF. The CDR3 DNA reads TGTGCCAGCAGCTTAATGGCGCAGGGGGCGAACACCGGGGAGCTGTTTTTT.

This clone was observed a handful of times. The chain has TRBV6-1 and TRBJ1-2; TRBD1 matches at 10 bases. CDR3 length equals 16 residues. Per the germline V gene, CDR1 is MNHNS and CDR2 is SASEGT. Trimming cost V 1 base and J 2 bases; bases outside gene matches: 4. The CDR3 DNA is TGTGCCAGCAGTGAAGGGTCGGGACAGGGGAACTATGGCTACACCTTC. Protein: CASSEGSGQGNYGYTF.